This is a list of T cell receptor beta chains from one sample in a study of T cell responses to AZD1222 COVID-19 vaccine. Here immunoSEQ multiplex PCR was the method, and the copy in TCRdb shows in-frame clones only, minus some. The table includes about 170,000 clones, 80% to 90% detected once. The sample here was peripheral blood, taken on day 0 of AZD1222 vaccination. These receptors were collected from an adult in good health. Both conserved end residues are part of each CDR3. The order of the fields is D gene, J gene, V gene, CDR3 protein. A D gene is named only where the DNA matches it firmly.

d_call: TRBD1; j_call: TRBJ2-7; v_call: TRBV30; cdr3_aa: CAWTGGSYEQYF
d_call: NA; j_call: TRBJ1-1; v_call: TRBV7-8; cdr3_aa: CASSLGRGVTEAFF
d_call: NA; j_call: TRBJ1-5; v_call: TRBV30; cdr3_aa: CAWSPQGPSPQHF
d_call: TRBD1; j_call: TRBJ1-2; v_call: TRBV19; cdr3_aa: CALGTGAPYGYTF
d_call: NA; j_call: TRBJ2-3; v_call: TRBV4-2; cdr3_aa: CASSQDLRGGRVDTQYF
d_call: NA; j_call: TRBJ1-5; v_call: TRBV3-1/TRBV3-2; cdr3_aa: CASSHGGVNQPQHF
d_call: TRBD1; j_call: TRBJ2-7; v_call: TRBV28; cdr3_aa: CASSRTGFVYEQYF
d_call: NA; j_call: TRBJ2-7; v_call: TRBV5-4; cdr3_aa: CASSLKTRDYEQYF
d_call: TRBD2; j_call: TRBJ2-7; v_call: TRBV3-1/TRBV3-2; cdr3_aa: CASSEGLAGTYEQYF
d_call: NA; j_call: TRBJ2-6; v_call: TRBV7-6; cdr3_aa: CASSLFVMPSSGANVLTF
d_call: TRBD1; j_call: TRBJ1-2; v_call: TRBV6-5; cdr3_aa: CASSYDDRGYGYTF
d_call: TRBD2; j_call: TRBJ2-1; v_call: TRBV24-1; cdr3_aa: CATSDHLTSGDYNEQFF
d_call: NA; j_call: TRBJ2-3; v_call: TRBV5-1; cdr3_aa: CASSLFLGRGTDTQYF
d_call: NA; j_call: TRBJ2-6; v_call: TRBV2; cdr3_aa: CASRATATSGANVLTF
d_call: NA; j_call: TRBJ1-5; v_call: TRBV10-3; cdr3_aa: CAIGEPGVGQPQHF
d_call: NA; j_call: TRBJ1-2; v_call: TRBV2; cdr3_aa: CASSVGYGYTF
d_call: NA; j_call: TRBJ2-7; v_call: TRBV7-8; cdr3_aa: CASSEEGGYEQYF
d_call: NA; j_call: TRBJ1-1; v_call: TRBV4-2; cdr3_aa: CASSQHLGPVTEAFF
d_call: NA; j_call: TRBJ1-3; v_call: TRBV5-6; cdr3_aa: CASSFGQGNTIYF
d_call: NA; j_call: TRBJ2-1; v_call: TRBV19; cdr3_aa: CASSMVASKYNEQFF
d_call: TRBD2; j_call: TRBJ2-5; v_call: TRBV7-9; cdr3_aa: CASTTRGGAQETQYF
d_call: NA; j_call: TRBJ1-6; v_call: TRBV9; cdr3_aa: CASSVLEGYNSPLHF
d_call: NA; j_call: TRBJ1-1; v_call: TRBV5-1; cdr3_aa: CASSLEGAENTEAFF
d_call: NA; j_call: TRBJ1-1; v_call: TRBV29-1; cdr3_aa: CSVEQGGGTEAFF
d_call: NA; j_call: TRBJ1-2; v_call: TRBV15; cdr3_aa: CATSTHREPYGYTF
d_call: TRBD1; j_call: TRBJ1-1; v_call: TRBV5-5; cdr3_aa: CASSSRTGATWNTEAFF
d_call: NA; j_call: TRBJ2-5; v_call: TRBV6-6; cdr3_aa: CASSYSTEGQETQYF
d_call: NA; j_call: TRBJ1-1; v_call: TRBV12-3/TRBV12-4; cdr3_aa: CASSRQELQAFF
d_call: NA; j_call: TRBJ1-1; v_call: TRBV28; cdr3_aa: CASSLGGAWGTEAFF
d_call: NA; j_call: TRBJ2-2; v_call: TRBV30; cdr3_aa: CAWSVWESNTGELFF
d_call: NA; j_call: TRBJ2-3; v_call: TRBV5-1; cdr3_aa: CASSFGPEGTDTQYF
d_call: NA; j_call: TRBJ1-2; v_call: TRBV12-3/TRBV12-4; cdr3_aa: CASSLSTGGYTF
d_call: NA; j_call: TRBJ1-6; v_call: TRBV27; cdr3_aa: CASSFRGDNSPLHF
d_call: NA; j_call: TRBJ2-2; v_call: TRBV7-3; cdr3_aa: CASSRQSGELFF
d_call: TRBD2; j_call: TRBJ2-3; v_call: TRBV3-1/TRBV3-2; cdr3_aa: CASSQIALSGGSLSTDTQYF
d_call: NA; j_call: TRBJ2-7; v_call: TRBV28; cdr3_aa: CASRSQQGTSYEQYF
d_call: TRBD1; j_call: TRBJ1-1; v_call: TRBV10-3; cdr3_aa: CAISELGDRDTEAFF
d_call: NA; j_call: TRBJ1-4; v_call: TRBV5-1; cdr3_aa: CASSLSQGREKLFF
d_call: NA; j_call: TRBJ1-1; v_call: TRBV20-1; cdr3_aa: CSARDEAFF
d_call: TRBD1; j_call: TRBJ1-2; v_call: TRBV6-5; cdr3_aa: CASSYTDRAVNGYTF
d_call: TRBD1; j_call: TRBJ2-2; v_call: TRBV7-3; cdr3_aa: CASSSGTGYTGELFF
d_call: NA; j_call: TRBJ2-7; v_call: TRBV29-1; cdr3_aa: CSVGGPSSYEQYF
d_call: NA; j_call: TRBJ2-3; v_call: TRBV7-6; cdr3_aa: CASSLVRTDTQYF
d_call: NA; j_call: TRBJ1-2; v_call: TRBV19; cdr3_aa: CASRRTQGWDGYTF
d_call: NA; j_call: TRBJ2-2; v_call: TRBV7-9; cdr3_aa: CASSLGFTGELFF
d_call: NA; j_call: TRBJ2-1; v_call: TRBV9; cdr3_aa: CASSVGLAPIEQFF